By share, the clone carrying this T cell receptor beta chain ranks as medium-sized (0.01 to 0.1%). Its antigen is not known. This specimen belongs to a study of human T cells and chemical hapten exposure. Study-level findings and limits: Compared to controls, expanded TCRs made significantly more large clusters of similar CDR3s.

The time point denotes: patch test 1, 2 weeks after DPC sensitization. Treatment indicated: therapeutic diphenylcyclopropenone sensitization with weekly scalp DPC. The CDR3 runs to 20 residues. CDR1 and CDR2 (germline): LGHNA, YSLEER. V gave up 4 bases and J gave up 0 bases; unmatched junction bases: 10. TCRdb recomputed calls from the RACE reads with MiXCR, one row per CDR3 protein. The sample lists about 340,000 distinct CDR3 sequences, around 7% occurring once. The TCR originated in a woman in her late teens or twenties with alopecia areata. Some clones in this sample may be carry-over from other donors' samples. The J gene is TRBJ2-6, the V gene TRBV4-3; the match to TRBD2 covers 12 bases. Sequences were derived from whole blood, sampled in connection with sensitization to the hapten diphenylcyclopropenone (DPC). CDR3 loop: CASSPFVPSGGASGANVLTF. The CDR3 nucleotides are TGCGCCAGCAGCCCTTTTGTACCTAGCGGGGGGGCCTCTGGGGCCAACGTCCTGACTTTC.